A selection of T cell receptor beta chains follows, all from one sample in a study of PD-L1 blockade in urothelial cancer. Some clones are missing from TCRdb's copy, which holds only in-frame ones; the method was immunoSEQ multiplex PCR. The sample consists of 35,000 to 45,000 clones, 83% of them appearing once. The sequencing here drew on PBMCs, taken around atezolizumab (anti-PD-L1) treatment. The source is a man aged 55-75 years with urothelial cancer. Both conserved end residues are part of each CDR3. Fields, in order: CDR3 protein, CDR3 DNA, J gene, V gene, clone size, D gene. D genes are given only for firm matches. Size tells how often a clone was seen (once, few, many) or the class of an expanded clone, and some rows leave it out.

CDR3 protein: CASSLGGATEAFF
CDR3 DNA: TGTGCCAGCAGCTTGGGCGGGGCCACTGAAGCTTTCTTT
J gene: TRBJ1-1
V gene: TRBV7-2
clone size: -
D gene: -

CDR3 protein: CAIGRDRTNEKLFF
CDR3 DNA: TGTGCCATCGGGCGGGACAGGACTAATGAAAAACTGTTTTTT
J gene: TRBJ1-4
V gene: TRBV10-3
clone size: -
D gene: TRBD1

CDR3 protein: CASSPGTHNYGYTF
CDR3 DNA: TGTGCCAGCAGTCCTGGGACACACAACTATGGCTACACCTTC
J gene: TRBJ1-2
V gene: TRBV27
clone size: once
D gene: -

CDR3 protein: CASSLPQGTFDEQFF
CDR3 DNA: TGCGCCAGCAGCTTGCCACAGGGGACCTTCGATGAGCAGTTCTTC
J gene: TRBJ2-1
V gene: TRBV5-1
clone size: -
D gene: TRBD1

CDR3 protein: CASSYGQGDSYEQYF
CDR3 DNA: TGCGCCAGCAGCTACGGACAGGGCGACTCCTACGAGCAGTACTTC
J gene: TRBJ2-7
V gene: TRBV5-1
clone size: once
D gene: TRBD1

CDR3 protein: CASSYRQTGGGEKLFF
CDR3 DNA: TGTGCCAGCAGTTACCGCCAGACAGGGGGGGGTGAAAAACTGTTTTTT
J gene: TRBJ1-4
V gene: TRBV6-5
clone size: -
D gene: TRBD1

CDR3 protein: CASSPGGGTSTDTQYF
CDR3 DNA: TGTGCCAGCAGCCCTGGGGGGGGAACCAGCACAGATACGCAGTATTTT
J gene: TRBJ2-3
V gene: TRBV5-5
clone size: -
D gene: TRBD2

CDR3 protein: CAWSTMAETQYF
CDR3 DNA: TGTGCCTGGAGTACTATGGCGGAGACCCAGTACTTC
J gene: TRBJ2-5
V gene: TRBV30
clone size: few
D gene: -

CDR3 protein: CASSESAGLNTEAFF
CDR3 DNA: TGTGCCAGCAGTGAATCGGCGGGACTGAACACTGAAGCTTTCTTT
J gene: TRBJ1-1
V gene: TRBV25-1
clone size: few
D gene: -

CDR3 protein: CASSVTTSGGPPSTDTQYF
CDR3 DNA: TGTGCCAGCAGCGTTACAACTAGCGGGGGTCCCCCTAGCACAGATACGCAGTATTTT
J gene: TRBJ2-3
V gene: TRBV9
clone size: -
D gene: TRBD2

CDR3 protein: CASSIIVQAHQETQYF
CDR3 DNA: TGTGCCAGTAGTATAATTGTTCAGGCTCACCAAGAGACCCAGTACTTC
J gene: TRBJ2-5
V gene: TRBV19
clone size: -
D gene: -

CDR3 protein: CASSKDGGAGGDTQYF
CDR3 DNA: TGTGCCAGCAGCAAAGATGGTGGGGCAGGGGGGGATACGCAGTATTTT
J gene: TRBJ2-3
V gene: TRBV21-1
clone size: -
D gene: -

CDR3 protein: CASSLDTRGSGEQFF
CDR3 DNA: TGCGCCAGCAGCTTGGATACGAGAGGCTCTGGTGAGCAGTTCTTC
J gene: TRBJ2-1
V gene: TRBV5-1
clone size: few
D gene: -

CDR3 protein: CAWRGGHGYTF
CDR3 DNA: TGTGCCTGGAGAGGGGGTCACGGCTACACCTTC
J gene: TRBJ1-2
V gene: TRBV30
clone size: -
D gene: -

CDR3 protein: CASHGAGGTADTQYF
CDR3 DNA: TGCGCCAGCCACGGGGCGGGAGGGACCGCAGATACGCAGTATTTT
J gene: TRBJ2-3
V gene: TRBV5-1
clone size: -
D gene: TRBD2

CDR3 protein: CASSLNGLQEKLFF
CDR3 DNA: TGTGCCAGCAGCTTAAATGGCCTCCAAGAAAAACTGTTTTTT
J gene: TRBJ1-4
V gene: TRBV7-8
clone size: -
D gene: -

CDR3 protein: CASSPYTGKISYEQYF
CDR3 DNA: TGCGCCAGCAGCCCTTATACAGGGAAAATCTCCTACGAGCAGTACTTC
J gene: TRBJ2-7
V gene: TRBV5-1
clone size: -
D gene: -

CDR3 protein: CASSSLYEQYF
CDR3 DNA: TGTGCCAGTAGTAGCCTATACGAGCAGTACTTC
J gene: TRBJ2-7
V gene: TRBV19
clone size: -
D gene: -

CDR3 protein: CASSLRRQGQVVNEKLFF
CDR3 DNA: TGTGCCAGCAGCTTAAGAAGGCAGGGACAGGTCGTTAATGAAAAACTGTTTTTT
J gene: TRBJ1-4
V gene: TRBV7-9
clone size: -
D gene: TRBD1

CDR3 protein: CASRLGLAGDARTDTQYF
CDR3 DNA: TGTGCCAGCAGATTAGGACTAGCGGGGGACGCCCGCACAGATACGCAGTATTTT
J gene: TRBJ2-3
V gene: TRBV5-4
clone size: -
D gene: TRBD2

CDR3 protein: CASNTPPGQSYEQYF
CDR3 DNA: TGTGCCAGCAACACCCCCCCGGGACAGTCCTACGAGCAGTACTTC
J gene: TRBJ2-7
V gene: TRBV21-1
clone size: once
D gene: -

CDR3 protein: CASSQGLAEGDTQYF
CDR3 DNA: TGTGCCAGCAGCCAAGGACTAGCGGAGGGAGATACGCAGTATTTT
J gene: TRBJ2-3
V gene: TRBV11-2
clone size: medium-sized
D gene: TRBD2

CDR3 protein: CAWGRGQTYEQYF
CDR3 DNA: TGTGCCTGGGGCAGGGGGCAAACCTACGAGCAGTACTTC
J gene: TRBJ2-7
V gene: TRBV30
clone size: -
D gene: TRBD1

CDR3 protein: CAWSERGTQYF
CDR3 DNA: TGTGCCTGGAGTGAGCGTGGGACCCAGTACTTC
J gene: TRBJ2-5
V gene: TRBV30
clone size: once
D gene: -

CDR3 protein: CASKLSWNTGELFF
CDR3 DNA: TGTGCCAGCAAGCTTAGCTGGAACACCGGGGAGCTGTTTTTT
J gene: TRBJ2-2
V gene: TRBV19
clone size: -
D gene: -

CDR3 protein: CASSSGLAFREQYF
CDR3 DNA: TGTGCCAGCAGTTCGGGACTAGCTTTTCGCGAGCAGTACTTC
J gene: TRBJ2-7
V gene: TRBV6-5
clone size: -
D gene: TRBD2

CDR3 protein: CASSSGGYNEQFF
CDR3 DNA: TGTGCTAGCAGCTCCGGGGGGTACAATGAGCAGTTCTTC
J gene: TRBJ2-1
V gene: TRBV7-7
clone size: once
D gene: TRBD2

CDR3 protein: CASAYPAGSDTQYF
CDR3 DNA: TGTGCCAGCGCATACCCGGCGGGGTCAGATACGCAGTATTTT
J gene: TRBJ2-3
V gene: TRBV28
clone size: once
D gene: -

CDR3 protein: CASSLPSRGGEETQYF
CDR3 DNA: TGTGCCAGCAGTTTACCGTCCCGGGGTGGGGAAGAGACCCAGTACTTC
J gene: TRBJ2-5
V gene: TRBV28
clone size: -
D gene: -

CDR3 protein: CASSLARGIRRDGYTF
CDR3 DNA: TGTGCCAGCAGCTTGGCCCGGGGAATCCGGCGGGATGGCTACACCTTC
J gene: TRBJ1-2
V gene: TRBV5-6
clone size: medium-sized
D gene: -

CDR3 protein: CASSQRDTQYF
CDR3 DNA: TGCGCCAGCAGCCAGAGGGATACGCAGTATTTT
J gene: TRBJ2-3
V gene: TRBV5-1
clone size: -
D gene: -

CDR3 protein: CASSEGLAGGGEQFF
CDR3 DNA: TGTGCCAGCAGCGAGGGACTAGCGGGAGGTGGTGAGCAGTTCTTC
J gene: TRBJ2-1
V gene: TRBV7-2
clone size: -
D gene: TRBD2

CDR3 protein: CASSPSPQGYGYTF
CDR3 DNA: TGTGCCAGCAGCCCGAGTCCGCAGGGGTATGGCTACACCTTC
J gene: TRBJ1-2
V gene: TRBV6-5
clone size: -
D gene: -

CDR3 protein: CASSRQGDGYTF
CDR3 DNA: TGTGCCAGCAGTCGGCAGGGGGATGGCTACACCTTC
J gene: TRBJ1-2
V gene: TRBV5-4
clone size: -
D gene: TRBD1

CDR3 protein: CASSPRMSPTEAFF
CDR3 DNA: TGTGCCAGCTCACCGAGGATGTCCCCCACTGAAGCTTTCTTT
J gene: TRBJ1-1
V gene: TRBV18
clone size: -
D gene: -

CDR3 protein: CASSIRPGQGGYGYTF
CDR3 DNA: TGTGCCAGTAGTATCCGACCGGGACAGGGGGGCTATGGCTACACCTTC
J gene: TRBJ1-2
V gene: TRBV19
clone size: -
D gene: TRBD1

CDR3 protein: CASSLQLAGAPPNTGELFF
CDR3 DNA: TGTGCCAGCAGCCTGCAACTAGCGGGAGCGCCACCGAACACCGGGGAGCTGTTTTTT
J gene: TRBJ2-2
V gene: TRBV5-4
clone size: -
D gene: TRBD2

CDR3 protein: CASSFPAGGLSADTQYF
CDR3 DNA: TGTGCCAGCAGCTTCCCAGCGGGAGGGCTCAGCGCAGATACGCAGTATTTT
J gene: TRBJ2-3
V gene: TRBV5-4
clone size: -
D gene: TRBD2

CDR3 protein: CASRIAGDGPDTQYF
CDR3 DNA: TGTGCCAGCAGGATAGCGGGAGATGGGCCAGATACGCAGTATTTT
J gene: TRBJ2-3
V gene: TRBV21-1
clone size: -
D gene: -

CDR3 protein: CASSPSWNQPQHF
CDR3 DNA: TGTGCCAGCTCACCGAGTTGGAATCAGCCCCAGCATTTT
J gene: TRBJ1-5
V gene: TRBV18
clone size: -
D gene: -

CDR3 protein: CASSYNRAQETQYF
CDR3 DNA: TGTGCCAGCAGTTACAACAGAGCCCAAGAGACCCAGTACTTC
J gene: TRBJ2-5
V gene: TRBV6-5
clone size: -
D gene: -

CDR3 protein: CASSLSVFSYTF
CDR3 DNA: TGTGCCAGCAGTCTCTCGGTGTTTTCTTACACCTTC
J gene: TRBJ1-2
V gene: TRBV28
clone size: -
D gene: -

CDR3 protein: CASSPPTGDSPLHF
CDR3 DNA: TGTGCCAGCTCACCACCAACGGGGGACTCACCCCTCCACTTT
J gene: TRBJ1-6
V gene: TRBV18
clone size: -
D gene: -

CDR3 protein: CASRWGEGGYTF
CDR3 DNA: TGCGCCAGCAGGTGGGGAGAGGGAGGCTACACCTTC
J gene: TRBJ1-2
V gene: TRBV10-2
clone size: once
D gene: -

CDR3 protein: CASSLYTAGVSHEQYF
CDR3 DNA: TGTGCCAGCAGCCTCTATACAGCGGGAGTATCCCACGAGCAGTACTTC
J gene: TRBJ2-7
V gene: TRBV5-6
clone size: few
D gene: TRBD2

CDR3 protein: CASSQDKGQITGANVLTF
CDR3 DNA: TGCGCCAGCAGCCAAGATAAGGGGCAGATTACTGGGGCCAACGTCCTGACTTTC
J gene: TRBJ2-6
V gene: TRBV4-1
clone size: -
D gene: -

CDR3 protein: CASSPGLAGLVGETQYF
CDR3 DNA: TGTGCCAGCAGCCCGGGACTAGCGGGATTGGTTGGAGAGACCCAGTACTTC
J gene: TRBJ2-5
V gene: TRBV5-5
clone size: -
D gene: TRBD2

CDR3 protein: CASSKRGQGEKLFF
CDR3 DNA: TGTGCCAGCTCAAAACGAGGGCAGGGGGAAAAACTGTTTTTT
J gene: TRBJ1-4
V gene: TRBV6-1
clone size: -
D gene: -

CDR3 protein: CASSRGGSGNTIYF
CDR3 DNA: TGTGCCAGCAGTCGGGGGGGCTCTGGAAACACCATATATTTT
J gene: TRBJ1-3
V gene: TRBV28
clone size: -
D gene: -

CDR3 protein: CATSSRGGSTDTQYF
CDR3 DNA: TGTGCCACCAGCAGTAGGGGGGGCAGCACAGATACGCAGTATTTT
J gene: TRBJ2-3
V gene: TRBV15
clone size: -
D gene: -

CDR3 protein: CAISESSGRAGNEQFF
CDR3 DNA: TGTGCCATCAGTGAGTCGAGCGGGAGGGCCGGAAATGAGCAGTTCTTC
J gene: TRBJ2-1
V gene: TRBV10-3
clone size: -
D gene: TRBD2

CDR3 protein: CSVQFSDTQYF
CDR3 DNA: TGCAGCGTCCAATTTTCCGATACGCAGTATTTT
J gene: TRBJ2-3
V gene: TRBV29-1
clone size: -
D gene: -

CDR3 protein: CATSRDSSYTEAFF
CDR3 DNA: TGTGCCACCAGCCGGGACAGCTCTTACACTGAAGCTTTCTTT
J gene: TRBJ1-1
V gene: TRBV15
clone size: -
D gene: TRBD1

CDR3 protein: CASTGGSSGYTF
CDR3 DNA: TGTGCCAGTACCGGGGGGTCGAGTGGCTACACCTTC
J gene: TRBJ1-2
V gene: TRBV19
clone size: -
D gene: -